Below, 3 T cell receptor beta chains from the same sample are listed, as sequenced in a study of vaccination effects on CD4 cells after COVID-19. These receptors' antigens are unknown. Clones were sequenced by immunoSEQ multiplex PCR, and TCRdb holds only the in-frame ones, with some missing. The table lists just under 65,000 clones, approximately 71% of them singletons. ViraFEST expansion of antigen-specific CD4+ T cells with viral peptide pools preceded sequencing. Following an approximately eleven-day culture, CD4+ T cells were purified. Vaccine recipients lacked prior SARS-CoV-2 infection and had negative nucleocapsid antibodies. The sequencing here drew on CD4+ T cells from PBMCs cultured with HCoV-OC43 spike peptides, taken before COVID-19 vaccination. Subset noted: HCoV-OC43 spike overlapping peptide pool stimulation. The receptors were gathered from a human donor who received a COVID-19 vaccine.

This clone was recorded a few times. The chain is built from TRBV7-2 and TRBJ2-3; D tentatively fits TRBD1 or TRBD2 (5 bases each). CDR3 length equals 15 residues. V lost 5 bases and J 2 bases, leaving 14 bases between the germline ends. Germline V gene data show CDR1 as SGHTA and CDR2 as FQGNSA. The CDR3: CASSPTGTPTDTQYF. For the CDR3, the DNA is TGTGCCAGCAGCCCAACCGGGACCCCCACAGATACGCAGTATTTT.

CDR3 protein: CASSTRDRGGTEAFF. For the CDR3, the DNA is TGTGCCAGCAGTACCAGGGACAGGGGGGGCACTGAAGCTTTCTTT. The chain uses TRBV6-5 and TRBJ1-1; TRBD1 matches at 11 bases. Germline V CDR1 and CDR2: MNHEY, SVGAGI. Trimming took 5 bases from V and 4 from J; bases not matched to a gene: 6. The CDR3 is made up of 15 amino acids.

V gene TRBV5-1 combines with J gene TRBJ1-2; D might be TRBD1 (5 bases). The germline gives CDR1 SGHRS, CDR2 YFSETQ. CDR3 length: 14 residues. Trimming took off 0 bases at V and 2 bases at J, with 8 bases between the two ends. The CDR3 nucleotides are TGCGCCAGCAGCTTGGACAGGATAAACTATGGCTACACCTTC. It translates to CASSLDRINYGYTF.